This T cell receptor beta chain was observed in a study of tumor and adjacent non-tumor tissue in lung cancer (dated by TCRdb to the late 2010s). As for the study more broadly: Of the cohort, 12 patients had adenocarcinoma, 2 had squamous cell carcinoma and 1 had small cell lung cancer. Ages among the roughly 15 patients ranged from about 31 to 80 years, there were around 10 men and 5 women, and disease was at TNM stage I to III. Sequencing produced some 130,000,000 productive TCRbeta reads in total, an average of approximately 4 million reads per sample. The study compared bulk TCRbeta repertoires from lung tumor tissue and matched distant non-tumor lung tissue of approximately 15 lung cancer patients. Around 31 paired specimens, one tumor and one normal lung sample per patient, were profiled by TCRbeta CDR3 sequencing.

General conclusions and limits of the study: Only 15 patients were included in the cohort, and the need for larger samples and more detailed clinical data was noted by the authors. TCR diversity (inverse Simpson) was significantly higher in tumor than in normal lung tissue (roughly 430 vs 170, P = 0.0075, Mann-Whitney U test). TCR diversity was significantly higher in younger patients, and greater tumor TCR diversity was associated with shorter overall survival and shorter disease-free survival. Because peripheral blood was not sequenced, the blood TCRbeta repertoires of the lung cancer patients in the study went unexamined. A significantly larger cumulative share of the repertoire was made up by the top 100 clones in normal lung than in tumor tissue. Neither the sequencing platform nor unique molecular identifiers are named or mentioned anywhere in the methods.

RNA was isolated from bulk unsorted tissue, and RNA quality was assessed with a NanoDrop ND-1000 and an Agilent 2100. For the normal lung samples, distant non-tumor tissue was collected more than 3 cm away from the tumor edge. The donors were newly diagnosed lung cancer patients admitted for thoracic surgery in China from August to November 2014 who had not received prior chemotherapy. The study excluded patients who had received radiotherapy or chemotherapy before or who had another cancer at the same time. Pieces of surgical tissue measuring about 1-2.1 cm3 were kept in RNAlater solution and held at -80 degrees C until needed. Comment on this clonotype: Its binding antigen is unknown. The junction departs from the called germline gene at one end, perhaps through a read error.

To prepare the library, multiplex PCR was applied. These reads were obtained on an Illumina HiSeq 2500. TCRbeta libraries were constructed through three rounds of nested PCR with primers (Table S4) according to protocols modified from ARM-PCR. Before sequencing, PCR products of 200-500 bp were excised from the gel and purified with the QIAquick gel extraction kit. The authors processed their data as follows. Reads were cleaned using Trimmomatic, were merged into complete CDR3 sequences using FLASH, and were assigned to V(D)J germline segments using MiTCR. Clonal diversity was calculated as the inverse Simpson's index using VDJtools. A read counted as productive if the sequence was in-frame and lacked a premature stop codon. TCRdb reran the public reads through fastp at Q25 and MiXCR, keeping productive beta chains. When rows share a CDR3 protein, they turn into one entry using the most common DNA and genes. It is TCRdb's table, rather than the study itself, that gives the V and J calls and clone size. This sample lists 70,000 to 90,000 distinct CDR3 sequences; 65% to 85% were detected once. About 51% of the sample rests with the top ten.

CDR3 length: 13 amino acids, cysteine to phenylalanine. The read is trimmed to its CDR3 DNA, 39 bases read in frame from base 1. CDR1 and CDR2 (SGHNT, YENEEA) derive from the germline V gene. This TCR was recovered from a man aged 55 to 69 with non-small cell lung cancer. Material: distant non-tumor lung tissue. The chain is encoded by TRBV11-3 joined to TRBJ2-5; the D segment could be TRBD2, given 5 matching bases. At the DNA level, the sequence is TGTGGCAGCAGCTTTACTGGGGAGGAGACCCAGTACTTC. Its translation reads: CGSSFTGEETQYF. When the CDR3 is completed using the reference TRBV11-3 and TRBJ2-5 genes on either side, the full variable domain is EAGVVQSPRYKIIEKKQPVAFWCNPISGHNTLYWYLQNLGQGPELLIRYENEEAVDDSQLPKDRFSAERLKGVDSTLKIQPAELGDSAVYLCGSSFTGEETQYFGPGTRLLVL.